This T cell receptor (beta chain) was identified in a study of a mutant IDH1 vaccine in newly diagnosed glioma. Sequencing used immunoSEQ multiplex PCR; TCRdb keeps in-frame clones, though not all of them. This sample has 70,000 to 90,000 clones, with roughly 90% found just once. Indicated time point: week 5, during vaccination. Topical imiquimod accompanied each vaccine dose, which consisted of 300 ug of mutant IDH1 20-mer peptide. About this clone: Its target is not known.

This sequence was found in a woman between 50 and 59 years old with glioma. The source was PBMCs, collected from a glioma patient whose treatment included an IDH1 peptide vaccine.

The CDR3 nucleotides read TGCGCCAGCAGTGAGTCCATGCCCGGGGAGCTGTTTTTT. This gives the protein CASSESMPGELFF. The chain carries TRBV10-2 and TRBJ2-2, with D unresolved. Germline V lookup: CDR1 WSHSY, CDR2 SAAADI. This CDR3 contains 13 residues. Trimming cost V 0 bases and J 6 bases, with 5 bases left between them.